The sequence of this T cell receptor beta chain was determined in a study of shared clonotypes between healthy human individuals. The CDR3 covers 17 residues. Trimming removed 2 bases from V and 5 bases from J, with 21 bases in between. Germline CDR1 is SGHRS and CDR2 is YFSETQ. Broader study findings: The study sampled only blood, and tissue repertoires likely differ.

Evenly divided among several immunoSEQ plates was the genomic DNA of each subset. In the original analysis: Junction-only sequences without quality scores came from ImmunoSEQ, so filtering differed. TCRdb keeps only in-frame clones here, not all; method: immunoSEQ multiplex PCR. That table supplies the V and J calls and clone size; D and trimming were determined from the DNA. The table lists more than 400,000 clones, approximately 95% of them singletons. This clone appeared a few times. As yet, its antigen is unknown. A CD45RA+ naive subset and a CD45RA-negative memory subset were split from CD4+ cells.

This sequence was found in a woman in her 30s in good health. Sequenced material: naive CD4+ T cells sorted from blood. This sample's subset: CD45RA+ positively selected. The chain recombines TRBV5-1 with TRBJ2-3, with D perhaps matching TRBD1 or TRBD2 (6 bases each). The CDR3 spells CASSLPTGRTVGDTQYF. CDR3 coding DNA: TGCGCCAGCAGCTTACCAACGGGGAGGACAGTTGGAGATACGCAGTATTTT.